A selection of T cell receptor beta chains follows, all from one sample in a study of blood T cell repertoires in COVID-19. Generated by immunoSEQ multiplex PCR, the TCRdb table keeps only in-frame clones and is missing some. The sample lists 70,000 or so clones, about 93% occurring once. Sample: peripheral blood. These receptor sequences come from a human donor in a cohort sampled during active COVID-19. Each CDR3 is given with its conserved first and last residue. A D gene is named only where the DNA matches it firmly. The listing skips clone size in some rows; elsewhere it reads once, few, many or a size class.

CASNFWDPRGETQYF,TGTGCCAGCAACTTCTGGGACCCCAGGGGAGAGACCCAGTACTTC,TRBV7-9,.,TRBJ2-5,.,15
CASSPSRGQGGTQYF,TGTGCCAGCAGCCCCTCCCGGGGACAGGGGGGGACCCAGTACTTC,TRBV7-8,TRBD1,TRBJ2-5,.,15
CASSQGENTEAFF,TGTGCCAGCAGTCAGGGGGAAAACACTGAAGCTTTCTTT,TRBV12-3/TRBV12-4,TRBD1,TRBJ1-1,.,13
CASSLTGTGAYTF,TGTGCCAGCAGTTTGACCGGGACAGGGGCCTACACCTTC,TRBV12-3/TRBV12-4,TRBD1,TRBJ1-2,.,13
CASSQVLTVHSSGANVLTF,TGTGCCAGCAGCCAAGTTCTGACAGTACACAGCTCTGGGGCCAACGTCCTGACTTTC,TRBV3-1/TRBV3-2,.,TRBJ2-6,.,19
CATSESSGSGDLHGYTF,TGTGCCACCAGTGAAAGTTCCGGGTCAGGGGACCTTCATGGCTACACCTTC,TRBV24-1,.,TRBJ1-2,.,17
CASTNRGGTGNTIYF,TGTGCCAGCACCAATAGGGGAGGGACTGGAAACACCATATATTTT,TRBV11-2,.,TRBJ1-3,once,15
CASSVEGRGLARDTQYF,TGTGCCAGCAGCGTAGAAGGTCGGGGACTAGCTAGAGATACGCAGTATTTT,TRBV9,TRBD2,TRBJ2-3,.,17
CASSFDREHLKSYNSPLHF,TGTGCCAGCAGCTTTGACAGGGAACATCTTAAGTCCTATAATTCACCCCTCCACTTT,TRBV12-1,.,TRBJ1-6,.,19
CASSLSKQGLNEKLFF,TGTGCCAGCAGCTTGTCGAAGCAGGGCCTTAATGAAAAACTGTTTTTT,TRBV5-6,.,TRBJ1-4,.,16
CASSLAGTVGAYNSPLHF,TGTGCCAGCAGCTTAGCGGGAACAGTAGGGGCGTATAATTCACCCCTCCACTTT,TRBV7-2,.,TRBJ1-6,.,18
CASSTHRGLNTEAFF,TGTGCCAGCAGCACCCACCGCGGTCTGAACACTGAAGCTTTCTTT,TRBV9,.,TRBJ1-1,.,15
CASTLGQGYEQYF,TGTGCCAGCACCTTGGGACAGGGCTACGAGCAGTACTTC,TRBV7-8,TRBD1,TRBJ2-7,.,13
CASSQGGPGGEQYF,TGCGCCAGCAGCCAAGGTGGGCCGGGCGGGGAGCAGTACTTC,TRBV4-3,.,TRBJ2-7,.,14
CASSYRWGQASSGANVLTF,TGTGCCAGTAGTTATCGGTGGGGACAGGCTAGCTCTGGGGCCAACGTCCTGACTTTC,TRBV19,TRBD1,TRBJ2-6,.,19
CASSLRGGLPGNTIYF,TGTGCCAGCAGCTTAAGGGGGGGGCTCCCTGGAAACACCATATATTTT,TRBV11-2,.,TRBJ1-3,.,16
CASSGQGDRYTIYF,TGTGCCAGCAGCGGCCAAGGGGATAGGTACACCATATATTTT,TRBV11-2,.,TRBJ1-3,.,14
CSVVTVSSYEQYF,TGCAGCGTCGTGACAGTAAGCTCCTACGAGCAGTACTTC,TRBV29-1,.,TRBJ2-7,once,13
CASSPRGLNTEAFF,TGTGCCAGCTCACCAAGGGGCCTGAACACTGAAGCTTTCTTT,TRBV18,.,TRBJ1-1,.,14
CASSQLGGRAFF,TGTGCCAGCAGCCAGCTCGGGGGGCGAGCTTTCTTT,TRBV5-6,.,TRBJ1-1,.,12
CASSLGQNTGELFF,TGTGCCAGCAGTTTGGGACAGAACACCGGGGAGCTGTTTTTT,TRBV28,.,TRBJ2-2,.,14
CASSGGTGRRGTEAFF,TGTGCCAGCAGCGGTGGGACAGGGAGGAGAGGGACTGAAGCTTTCTTT,TRBV7-6,TRBD1,TRBJ1-1,.,16
CASSLLKTGYGYTF,TGCGCCAGCAGCCTCTTAAAGACAGGCTATGGCTACACCTTC,TRBV5-1,.,TRBJ1-2,.,14
CASSPGLAGAKDYEQYF,TGCGCCAGCAGCCCGGGACTAGCGGGGGCAAAAGACTACGAGCAGTACTTC,TRBV4-1,TRBD2,TRBJ2-7,.,17
CASSEARQGHEQYF,TGTGCCAGCAGTGAAGCGCGCCAGGGCCACGAGCAGTACTTC,TRBV2,.,TRBJ2-7,.,14
CASTPDRGSTYEQYF,TGTGCCAGCACCCCGGACAGGGGGAGTACCTACGAGCAGTACTTC,TRBV21-1,.,TRBJ2-7,few,15
CASSSSTGGANYGYTF,TGTGCCAGCAGTTCGTCGACAGGGGGCGCCAACTATGGCTACACCTTC,TRBV28,TRBD1,TRBJ1-2,.,16
CASSFSLLDRTYGYTF,TGTGCCAGCAGCTTTTCCCTTTTGGACAGAACATATGGCTACACCTTC,TRBV7-9,.,TRBJ1-2,once,16
CASSTLRDTYTGELFF,TGTGCCAGCAGCACCCTGAGGGACACCTACACCGGGGAGCTGTTTTTT,TRBV11-2,.,TRBJ2-2,.,16
CASSPISNRGGYGYTF,TGTGCCAGCAGCCCGATATCCAACAGGGGAGGTTATGGCTACACCTTC,TRBV7-2,TRBD1,TRBJ1-2,.,16
CASSVVGSSGGYTF,TGTGCCAGCAGCGTAGTGGGCTCATCGGGAGGCTACACCTTC,TRBV9,.,TRBJ1-2,once,14
CSVRTTGVRPYEQYF,TGCAGCGTTCGAACGACAGGGGTACGTCCCTACGAGCAGTACTTC,TRBV29-1,TRBD1,TRBJ2-7,once,15
CATSDGGITYEQYF,TGTGCCACCAGTGATGGGGGCATCACCTACGAGCAGTACTTC,TRBV24-1,.,TRBJ2-7,.,14
CATRPQGAENTEAFF,TGTGCCACCAGACCACAGGGGGCAGAGAACACTGAAGCTTTCTTT,TRBV24-1,TRBD1,TRBJ1-1,.,15
CASNGGQGSHEQYF,TGTGCCAGCAACGGGGGGCAGGGCAGCCACGAGCAGTACTTC,TRBV6-6,.,TRBJ2-7,.,14
CASSSGRTGQRGYGYTF,TGTGCCAGCAGCTCAGGCCGGACAGGCCAGAGGGGCTATGGCTACACCTTC,TRBV7-2,TRBD1,TRBJ1-2,.,17
CASSFNRDGTEAFF,TGTGCCAGCAGTTTCAACAGGGACGGCACTGAAGCTTTCTTT,TRBV27,.,TRBJ1-1,once,14
CATSDTRSSYNEQFF,TGTGCCACCAGTGATACTAGGAGCTCCTACAATGAGCAGTTCTTC,TRBV24-1,.,TRBJ2-1,once,15
CASSGRGASSQSYGYTF,TGTGCCAGCAGTGGCAGGGGCGCATCATCTCAGTCCTATGGCTACACCTTC,TRBV27,.,TRBJ1-2,.,17
CASSQVTTAPEQYF,TGCGCCAGCAGCCAAGTAACGACAGCCCCGGAGCAGTACTTC,TRBV4-1,.,TRBJ2-7,.,14
CASSPKTRQGNYGYTF,TGTGCCAGCAGCCCGAAAACCCGACAGGGAAACTATGGCTACACCTTC,TRBV7-9,TRBD1,TRBJ1-2,.,16
CASSPRTGDSEQYF,TGTGCCAGCAGTCCCAGGACAGGGGATAGCGAGCAGTACTTC,TRBV27,TRBD1,TRBJ2-7,.,14
CASSQMPGQAGNTIYF,TGTGCCAGCAGCCAAATGCCGGGACAGGCAGGAAACACCATATATTTT,TRBV9,TRBD1,TRBJ1-3,.,16
CASRETLANEQFF,TGTGCCAGCAGAGAAACCCTAGCCAATGAGCAGTTCTTC,TRBV7-8,.,TRBJ2-1,.,13
CASSLSRPTGLIIPGQTYEQYF,TGTGCCAGCAGTTTATCGCGCCCAACAGGGTTAATAATTCCGGGACAGACCTACGAGCAGTACTTC,TRBV27,TRBD1,TRBJ2-7,.,22
CASSSQGVGIQETQYF,TGTGCCAGCAGCTCGCAGGGCGTTGGGATTCAAGAGACCCAGTACTTC,TRBV11-2,.,TRBJ2-5,.,16
CASSSLEGTRETQYF,TGTGCCAGTAGTTCACTAGAGGGGACAAGAGAGACCCAGTACTTC,TRBV19,.,TRBJ2-5,.,15
CASRLPTRYEQYF,TGTGCCAGCAGATTACCGACCAGGTACGAGCAGTACTTC,TRBV2,.,TRBJ2-7,once,13
CPRPGRAGGQGSNQPQHF,TGTCCGCGCCCCGGCCGGGCAGGAGGACAGGGGAGCAATCAGCCCCAGCATTTT,TRBV24-1,TRBD1,TRBJ1-5,.,18
CASSSGGRFHEQYF,TGTGCCAGCAGCTCGGGGGGGCGCTTCCACGAGCAGTACTTC,TRBV7-6,TRBD2,TRBJ2-7,.,14
CAISEGGAAEQYF,TGTGCCATCAGTGAAGGTGGGGCGGCCGAGCAGTACTTC,TRBV10-3,.,TRBJ2-7,.,13
CASSRANTEAFF,TGTGCCAGCAGCCGGGCCAACACTGAAGCTTTCTTT,TRBV3-1/TRBV3-2,.,TRBJ1-1,.,12
CASREVGSPLHF,TGTGCCAGCAGGGAGGTTGGTTCACCCCTCCACTTT,TRBV2,.,TRBJ1-6,.,12
CASRDDRGPNYGYTF,TGTGCCAGCAGGGACGACAGGGGACCCAACTATGGCTACACCTTC,TRBV2,TRBD1,TRBJ1-2,.,15
CASSQDATESYGYTF,TGCGCCAGCAGCCAAGACGCGACAGAGAGCTATGGCTACACCTTC,TRBV4-1,.,TRBJ1-2,.,15
CASSQGIGQGSMGYGYTF,TGCGCCAGCAGCCAAGGGATTGGACAGGGCTCCATGGGCTATGGCTACACCTTC,TRBV4-3,TRBD1,TRBJ1-2,.,18
CASGQGAGPQETQYF,TGTGCCAGCGGACAGGGAGCTGGGCCTCAAGAGACCCAGTACTTC,TRBV6-5,TRBD1,TRBJ2-5,.,15
CSVPTGGNEQFF,TGCAGCGTTCCGACAGGGGGCAATGAGCAGTTCTTC,TRBV29-1,TRBD1,TRBJ2-1,.,12
CASSPGTGDYEQYF,TGTGCCAGCAGCCCGGGGACAGGGGACTACGAGCAGTACTTC,TRBV11-2,TRBD1,TRBJ2-7,.,14
CASSQELAGGRDTQYF,TGTGCCAGCAGCCAAGAACTAGCGGGGGGGCGGGATACGCAGTATTTT,TRBV3-1/TRBV3-2,TRBD2,TRBJ2-3,.,16